A single sample gave rise to the 9 T cell receptor beta chains below, sequenced in a study of T cell responses to AZD1222 COVID-19 vaccine. Sequencing used immunoSEQ multiplex PCR; TCRdb keeps in-frame clones, though not all of them. The table lists about 140,000 clones, 85% to 95% of them singletons. This specimen consisted of peripheral blood, obtained 28 days after the second AZD1222 dose. All receptors come from an adult who received the AZD1222 COVID-19 vaccine.

V is TRBV6-6 and J is TRBJ1-5; no firm D call. The CDR3 extends over 13 amino acids. Germline V gene lookup returns CDR1 MNHNY and CDR2 SVGAGI (reference sequence). The germline V and J ends were trimmed by 4 bases and 9 bases, with 13 bases remaining between them. The CDR3 loop is CASSSMGSPPQHF. Here the CDR3 DNA reads TGTGCCAGCAGTTCAATGGGTTCTCCGCCCCAGCATTTT.

V and J are TRBV19 and TRBJ1-4; 8 bases agree with TRBD1. This CDR3 is built from 14 residues. Germline trimming cut 5 bases from V and 8 bases from J; bases unmatched to any gene: 7. Germline-derived CDR1 and CDR2 are LNHDA and SQIVND (reference sequence). The CDR3 DNA sequence: TGTGCCAGTAGTCTTCAGGGGGCCCTGGAAAAACTGTTTTTT. It yields the protein CASSLQGALEKLFF.

J is TRBJ1-2 and V is TRBV28, with 9 bases that match TRBD1. Germline V gene sequence: CDR1 MDHEN, CDR2 SYDVKM. This CDR3 spans 16 amino acids. J lost 11 bases, V lost 4 bases, and 17 bases had no gene match. This chain's CDR3 is CASSSSGGQGVLGYTF. In DNA, the CDR3 is TGTGCCAGCAGTTCTTCCGGGGGACAGGGCGTCCTAGGTTACACCTTC.

This clone appeared a single time. The chain employs TRBV28 and TRBJ2-7; no clear D. The CDR3 runs to 11 residues. The V gene's germline CDR1 is MDHEN and CDR2 SYDVKM. The V end was cut by 7 bases, the J end by 4 bases, with 8 bases between. CDR3 sequence: CASTPLYEQYV. The CDR3 DNA reads TGTGCCAGCACTCCCCTGTACGAGCAGTACGTC.

The genes are TRBV5-4 and TRBJ1-2; no definite D call. Germline V gene lookup returns CDR1 SGHNT and CDR2 YYREEE (reference sequence). Trimming stripped 6 bases from V and 4 bases from J, with 19 bases between. This CDR3 comprises 15 residues. CDR3 nucleotides: TGTGCCAGCACCCCGGGCTGGGCAGGAAGCTATGGCTACACCTTC. Translating it yields CASTPGWAGSYGYTF.

This chain's CDR3 is CATSENGAAGDTQYF. DNA of the CDR3: TGTGCCACCAGTGAAAACGGAGCGGCCGGAGATACGCAGTATTTT. The chain has TRBV24-1 and TRBJ2-3, with D maybe TRBD2 (5 bases). The germline V gene has CDR1 KGHDR and CDR2 SFDVKD. Trimming stripped 4 bases from V and 5 bases from J, with 15 bases between. CDR3 length equals 15 residues.

The chain has TRBV9 and TRBJ1-2, with D maybe TRBD1 (5 bases). CDR1 is SGDLS and CDR2 is YYNGEE in the germline V gene. V dropped 3 bases and J dropped 4 bases, with 13 bases sitting between them. The length of the CDR3 is 14 residues. In DNA, the CDR3 is TGTGCCAGCAGCGGCCGGGACGGAATCTATGGCTACACCTTC. Translated, it gives CASSGRDGIYGYTF.

The chain links TRBV19 to TRBJ1-5, with TRBD1 as a possible D gene (6 bases). Trimming took 3 bases from V and 3 from J, leaving 15 bases between them. Germline assignment: CDR1 LNHDA and CDR2 SQIVND (reference sequence). The CDR3 covers 16 residues. CDR3 loop: CASSIVGGGPNQPQHF. CDR3 sequence (DNA): TGTGCCAGTAGTATCGTAGGTGGGGGCCCCAATCAGCCCCAGCATTTT.

V and J are TRBV18 and TRBJ2-3; 12 bases fit TRBD1. The CDR3 totals 21 residues. Trimming removed 0 bases from V and 6 bases from J; junction bases left unmatched: 19. Germline values: CDR1 KGHSH, CDR2 LQKENI. The CDR3 DNA reads as TGTGCCAGCTCACCACCGGGACAGGGGGCGCAAGGTATCGGTTTGGGGGATACGCAGTATTTT. This encodes CASSPPGQGAQGIGLGDTQYF.